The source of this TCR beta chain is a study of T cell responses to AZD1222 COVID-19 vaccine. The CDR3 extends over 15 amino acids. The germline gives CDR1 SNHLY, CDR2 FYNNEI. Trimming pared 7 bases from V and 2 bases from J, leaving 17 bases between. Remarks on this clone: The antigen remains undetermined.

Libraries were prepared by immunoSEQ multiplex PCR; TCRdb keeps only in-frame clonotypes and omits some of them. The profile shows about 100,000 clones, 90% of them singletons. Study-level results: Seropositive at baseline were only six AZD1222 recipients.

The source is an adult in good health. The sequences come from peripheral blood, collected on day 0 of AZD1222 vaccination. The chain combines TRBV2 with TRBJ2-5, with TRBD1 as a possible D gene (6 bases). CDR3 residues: CASTGQIPGQETQYF. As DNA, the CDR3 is TGTGCCAGCACTGGACAGATCCCCGGGCAAGAGACCCAGTACTTC.